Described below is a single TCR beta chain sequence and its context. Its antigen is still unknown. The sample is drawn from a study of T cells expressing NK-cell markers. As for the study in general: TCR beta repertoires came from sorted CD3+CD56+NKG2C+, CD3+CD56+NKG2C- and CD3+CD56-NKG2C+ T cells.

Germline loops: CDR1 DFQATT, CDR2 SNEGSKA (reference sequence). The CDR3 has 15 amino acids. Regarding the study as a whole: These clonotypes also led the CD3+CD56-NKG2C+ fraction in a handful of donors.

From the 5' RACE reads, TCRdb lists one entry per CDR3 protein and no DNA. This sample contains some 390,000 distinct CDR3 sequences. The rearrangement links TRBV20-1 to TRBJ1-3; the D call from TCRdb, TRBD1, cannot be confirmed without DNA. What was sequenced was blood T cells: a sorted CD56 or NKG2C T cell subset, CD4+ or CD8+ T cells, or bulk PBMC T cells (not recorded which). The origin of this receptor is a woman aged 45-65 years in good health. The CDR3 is CSARGPDRVGNTIYF.